What follows are 16 T cell receptor beta chains derived from one specimen sequenced in a study of cytomegalovirus exposure and HLA in healthy donors. Primers: 60 Vbeta forward and 13 Jbeta reverse. Produced via immunoSEQ multiplex PCR; TCRdb's table is partial and in-frame only. The sample holds around 150,000 clones, roughly four fifths seen once. The specimen was PBMCs. These receptor sequences come from a man aged 50-60 years in good health and CMV-seropositive.

The CDR3 DNA reads TGCGCCAGCGGGACTAGCGGACTTTGGGGCACCGGGGAGCTGTTTTTT. The encoded protein is CASGTSGLWGTGELFF. The chain carries TRBV5-1 and TRBJ2-2, with 11 positions matching TRBD2. From germline, CDR1 is SGHRS and CDR2 YFSETQ. The V segment lost 7 bases and the J segment 4 bases; nucleotides outside the gene matches: 9. CDR3 length: 16 residues. Together with reference TRBV5-1 and TRBJ2-2, the CDR3 gives the full variable domain: KAGVTQTPRYLIKTRGQQVTLSCSPISGHRSVSWYQQTPGQGLQFLFEYFSETQRNKGNFPGRFSGRQFSNSRSEMNVSTLELGDSALYLCASGTSGLWGTGELFFGEGSRLTVL.

The V call is TRBV28, the J call TRBJ1-5; 10 bases line up with TRBD1. The CDR3 has 16 amino acids. V trimming: 2 bases; J trimming: 5 bases; junction bases outside the gene matches: 6. CDR1 is MDHEN and CDR2 is SYDVKM in the germline V gene. CDR3 sequence (DNA): TGTGCCAGCAGTTTACGGGGACAGGGGTTTTATCAGCCCCAGCATTTT. Protein sequence: CASSLRGQGFYQPQHF.

V usage is TRBV21-1 and J usage is TRBJ1-5; TRBD1 is taken as the D call from the table, unchecked against the DNA. TRBV21-1 is described as a pseudogene. The CDR3 is 12 amino acids. CDR3 in amino acids: CARQGCNQPQHF. CDR3 DNA: TGTGCCAGACAGGGTTGCAATCAGCCCCAGCATTTT.

The chain couples TRBV28 to TRBJ2-7; 9 nucleotides agree with TRBD2. V lost 8 bases to trimming and J lost 5 bases; unmatched junction nucleotides: 13. CDR1 MDHEN and CDR2 SYDVKM come from the germline V gene. The CDR3 sequence is 15 residues long. The CDR3 sequence: CASSGFSGSSDEQYF. CDR3 DNA sequence: TGTGCCAGCTCGGGGTTTAGCGGGAGCTCTGACGAGCAGTACTTC.

CDR3 nucleotides: TGTGCCAGCAGTTTACAGGGGGAAAATTCACCCCTCCACTTT. Translating gives CASSLQGENSPLHF. The J gene is TRBJ1-6, the V gene TRBV28; 7 nucleotides agree with TRBD1. This CDR3 has 14 amino acids. Germline V gene sequence: CDR1 MDHEN, CDR2 SYDVKM. The V and J ends lost 2 bases and 7 bases, in that order; junction bases with no gene match: 2. The complete variable domain, with remaining parts taken from reference TRBV28 and TRBJ1-6, reads DVKVTQSSRYLVKRTGEKVFLECVQDMDHENMFWYRQDPGLGLRLIYFSYDVKMKEKGDIPEGYSVSREKKERFSLILESASTNQTSMYLCASSLQGENSPLHFGNGTRLTVT.

This clone showed up just once. The rearrangement uses TRBV6-5 and TRBJ1-5, with 7 bases identical to TRBD1. This CDR3 is 16 amino acids long. Germline V gives CDR1 MNHEY, CDR2 SVGAGI. Losses at the gene ends were 0 bases for V and 0 bases for J; bases not matched to a gene: 2. The CDR3 region is CASSYSSGGSNQPQHF. CDR3 nucleotides: TGTGCCAGCAGTTACTCGTCAGGGGGTAGCAATCAGCCCCAGCATTTT.

This clone was recorded once. The chain employs TRBV6-6 and TRBJ2-7; 11 nucleotides align to TRBD2. Germline trimming cut 0 bases from V and 2 bases from J; bases unmatched to any gene: 0. This CDR3 spans 15 amino acids. Germline CDR1 reads MNHNY; CDR2 reads SVGAGI (reference sequence). The CDR3 loop is CASSYSTSGAYEQYF. The CDR3 DNA is TGTGCCAGCAGTTACTCGACTAGCGGGGCCTACGAGCAGTACTTC.

This chain uses TRBV10-3 with TRBJ2-3; possibly TRBD1 for D (5 bases). Trimming stripped 3 bases from V and 2 bases from J, with 12 bases between. The germline V gene has CDR1 ENHRY and CDR2 SYGVKD. The CDR3 runs 15 residues. CDR3 coding DNA: TGTGCCATCAGTGAAAACAGGAGTTACACAGATACGCAGTATTTT. This encodes CAISENRSYTDTQYF.

The chain couples TRBV14 to TRBJ1-1; D might be TRBD1 (5 bases). V was shortened by 5 bases and J by 0 bases, with 13 bases between the two germline ends. Germline values: CDR1 SGHDN, CDR2 FVKESK. The CDR3 totals 15 residues. The CDR3 coding sequence is TGTGCCAGCAGCAAACGGGACTTCATGAACACTGAAGCTTTCTTT. Its protein product is CASSKRDFMNTEAFF. Using reference TRBV14 and TRBJ1-1 for the parts outside the CDR3, the full variable domain is EAGVTQFPSHSVIEKGQTVTLRCDPISGHDNLYWYRRVMGKEIKFLLHFVKESKQDESGMPNNRFLAERTGGTYSTLKVQPAELEDSGVYFCASSKRDFMNTEAFFGQGTRLTVV.

The chain joins TRBV29-1 to TRBJ2-3, with D possibly matching TRBD2 (6 bases). V lost 3 bases and J 4 bases, leaving 17 bases between the germline ends. This CDR3 spans 15 amino acids. CDR1 and CDR2 from the germline V gene are SQVTM and ANQGSEA. The CDR3 loop reads CSVDDRRGMSDTQYF. CDR3 coding DNA: TGCAGCGTTGATGATCGGCGGGGAATGTCAGATACGCAGTATTTT.

This clone was recorded only once. The rearrangement links TRBV18 to TRBJ2-3; possibly TRBD2 for D (6 bases). V shed 5 bases and J shed 2 bases, with 11 bases lying between them. The CDR3 extends over 14 amino acids. Germline CDR1 and CDR2: KGHSH and LQKENI. The chain's CDR3 is CASSAGTLTDTQYF. The CDR3 region has the DNA TGTGCCAGCTCAGCGGGGACGCTCACAGATACGCAGTATTTT. The whole variable domain, remainder taken from reference TRBV18 and TRBJ2-3, is NAGVMQNPRHLVRRRGQEARLRCSPMKGHSHVYWYRQLPEEGLKFMVYLQKENIIDESGMPKERFSAEFPKEGPSILRIQQVVRGDSAAYFCASSAGTLTDTQYFGPGTRLTVL.

The V and J genes are TRBV28 and TRBJ1-5; TRBD1 aligns across 9 bases. The CDR3 consists of 16 residues. Losses at the gene ends were 5 bases for V and 7 bases for J; bases not matched to a gene: 12. The germline V gene encodes CDR1 MDHEN and CDR2 SYDVKM. The CDR3 loop reads CASSPSRDRVNQPQHF. In DNA, the CDR3 is TGTGCCAGCAGTCCGAGCCGGGACAGGGTCAACCAGCCCCAGCATTTT.

V and J are TRBV4-1 and TRBJ1-4, with D unclear. Germline V lookup: CDR1 MGHRA, CDR2 YSYEKL. This CDR3 is built from 15 residues. Trimming removed 4 bases from V and 1 base from J, with 10 bases in between. CDR3: CASSLDGKTNEKLFF. The CDR3 nucleotides are TGCGCCAGCAGCCTCGACGGGAAAACTAATGAAAAACTGTTTTTT.

The chain combines TRBV10-1 with TRBJ2-1; maybe TRBD2 (6 bases). The germline gives CDR1 WNHNN, CDR2 SYGVQD (reference sequence). CDR3 length: 15 amino acids. V was shortened by 6 bases and J by 10 bases, with 22 bases between the two germline ends. CDR3 nucleotides: TGCGCCAGCAGAAACTTGGGAACCCTAGCGTCGGAGCAGTTCTTC. It is translated as CASRNLGTLASEQFF.

This clone was detected once. The rearrangement links TRBV29-1 to TRBJ2-1; weak D call: TRBD2 (6 bases). CDR1 is SQVTM, CDR2 ANQGSEA, per germline. V was cut by 4 bases and J by 14 bases, with 21 bases left in between. The CDR3 runs to 13 residues. The CDR3 protein is CSVVLTGLNIEFF. CDR3 DNA: TGCAGCGTTGTCTTGACGGGACTTAATATCGAGTTCTTC.

This chain uses TRBV9 with TRBJ1-6; TRBD1 aligns across 9 bases. Looked up from germline, CDR1 is SGDLS and CDR2 is YYNGEE. This CDR3 has 16 amino acids. J lost 7 bases, V lost 1 base, and 6 bases had no gene match. The CDR3 sequence is CASSVRGQGENSPLHF. CDR3 nucleotide sequence: TGTGCCAGCAGCGTACGGGGACAGGGAGAGAATTCACCCCTCCACTTT.